The rows below give T cell receptor beta chains drawn from one sample of a study of graft-versus-host responses after intestinal transplantation. Profiling relied on immunoSEQ multiplex PCR, and the TCRdb table lists in-frame clones only, not all of them. The data show about 120,000 clones, approximately 90% seen once. No cognate antigen is known for these TCRs. The material sequenced was unstimulated CD4+ T cells sorted from spleen or lymph node cells, taken before intestinal transplant. The receptors come from a human donor who received an intestinal transplant. CDR3s include the opening cysteine and the closing phenylalanine or tryptophan. Fields, in order: V gene, D gene, clone size, J gene, CDR3 protein. The D gene is left open where the match is weak. Clone size is given for some rows only: seen once, a few or many times, or a class if the clone is expanded.

v_call: TRBV7-3; d_call: -; clone_size: -; j_call: TRBJ2-1; cdr3_aa: CASSPPGAGRVNEQFF
v_call: TRBV5-1; d_call: TRBD1; clone_size: -; j_call: TRBJ1-5; cdr3_aa: CASSFTTGANQPQHF
v_call: TRBV19; d_call: -; clone_size: -; j_call: TRBJ1-5; cdr3_aa: CASSIRWQGSNQPQHF
v_call: TRBV5-6; d_call: TRBD1; clone_size: -; j_call: TRBJ2-5; cdr3_aa: CASSLVGQGAWEETQYF
v_call: TRBV27; d_call: -; clone_size: -; j_call: TRBJ1-5; cdr3_aa: CASSLSARWNQPQHF
v_call: TRBV7-9; d_call: -; clone_size: -; j_call: TRBJ2-2; cdr3_aa: CATHIHSTGELFF
v_call: TRBV28; d_call: -; clone_size: -; j_call: TRBJ2-5; cdr3_aa: CASSLPARGQETQYF
v_call: TRBV2; d_call: TRBD2; clone_size: -; j_call: TRBJ2-7; cdr3_aa: CASSERAGGYEQYF
v_call: TRBV6-5; d_call: -; clone_size: few; j_call: TRBJ2-7; cdr3_aa: CASSPNQGIKSEQYF
v_call: TRBV30; d_call: -; clone_size: -; j_call: TRBJ1-4; cdr3_aa: CAWSVGTTNEKLFF
v_call: TRBV6-1; d_call: TRBD1; clone_size: -; j_call: TRBJ2-2; cdr3_aa: CASSDRGLGTGELFF
v_call: TRBV18; d_call: -; clone_size: -; j_call: TRBJ1-2; cdr3_aa: CASSPIGYEGYTF
v_call: TRBV19; d_call: TRBD2; clone_size: once; j_call: TRBJ2-2; cdr3_aa: CASSLRTSGNTGELFF
v_call: TRBV7-8; d_call: -; clone_size: -; j_call: TRBJ2-5; cdr3_aa: CASSLGGPEKTQYF
v_call: TRBV6-5; d_call: -; clone_size: few; j_call: TRBJ1-4; cdr3_aa: CASSYHRATNEKLFF
v_call: TRBV6-6; d_call: -; clone_size: few; j_call: TRBJ1-1; cdr3_aa: CASSYPGLGTEAFF
v_call: TRBV10-2; d_call: -; clone_size: -; j_call: TRBJ2-2; cdr3_aa: CASGPTGELFF
v_call: TRBV5-6; d_call: -; clone_size: -; j_call: TRBJ1-2; cdr3_aa: CASSFNPTENYGYTF
v_call: TRBV19; d_call: TRBD1; clone_size: few; j_call: TRBJ2-2; cdr3_aa: CASSKTGSNTGELFF
v_call: TRBV9; d_call: -; clone_size: -; j_call: TRBJ2-3; cdr3_aa: CASSSRTLASDTQYF
v_call: TRBV18; d_call: -; clone_size: -; j_call: TRBJ2-7; cdr3_aa: CASSPKASYEQYF
v_call: TRBV27; d_call: TRBD1; clone_size: -; j_call: TRBJ2-7; cdr3_aa: CASSLVGDRSYGQYF
v_call: TRBV7-2; d_call: -; clone_size: -; j_call: TRBJ1-2; cdr3_aa: CASSLSGDYGYTF
v_call: TRBV5-1; d_call: TRBD1; clone_size: -; j_call: TRBJ1-1; cdr3_aa: CATSPDRVNTEAFF
v_call: TRBV6-1; d_call: -; clone_size: -; j_call: TRBJ1-3; cdr3_aa: CASSEPPMGTGNTIYF
v_call: TRBV2; d_call: -; clone_size: -; j_call: TRBJ1-2; cdr3_aa: CASRVQGVGNYGYTF